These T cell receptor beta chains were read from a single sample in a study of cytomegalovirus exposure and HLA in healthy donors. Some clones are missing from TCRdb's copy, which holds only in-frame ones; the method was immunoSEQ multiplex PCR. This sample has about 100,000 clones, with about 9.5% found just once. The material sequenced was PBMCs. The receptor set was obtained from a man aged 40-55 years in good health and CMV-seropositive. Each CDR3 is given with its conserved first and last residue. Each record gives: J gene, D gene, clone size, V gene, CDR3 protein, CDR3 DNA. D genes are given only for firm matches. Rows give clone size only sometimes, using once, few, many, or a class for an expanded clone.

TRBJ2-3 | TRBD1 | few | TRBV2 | CASRGQDPLARDTQYF | TGTGCCAGCAGGGGACAGGACCCCTTAGCAAGGGATACGCAGTATTTT
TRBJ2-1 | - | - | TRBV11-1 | CASSSQTSSYNEQFF | TGTGCCAGCAGCTCACAGACAAGCTCCTACAATGAGCAGTTCTTC
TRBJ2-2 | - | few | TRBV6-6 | CASSYVTGRTGELFF | TGTGCCAGCAGTTACGTGACAGGGAGGACCGGGGAGCTGTTTTTT
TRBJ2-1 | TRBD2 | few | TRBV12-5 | CASRTSGRRNEQFF | TGTGCTAGTCGAACTAGCGGGAGGCGCAATGAGCAGTTCTTC
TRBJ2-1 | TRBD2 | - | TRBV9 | CASSVGGSGTYNEQFF | TGTGCCAGCAGCGTAGGAGGGAGCGGGACTTACAATGAGCAGTTCTTC
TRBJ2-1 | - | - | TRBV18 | CASSPPGTYNEQFF | TGTGCCAGCTCACCCCCGGGGACCTACAATGAGCAGTTCTTC
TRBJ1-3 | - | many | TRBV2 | CASSGQGRGNTIYF | TGTGCCAGCAGTGGTCAGGGGAGAGGAAACACCATATATTTT
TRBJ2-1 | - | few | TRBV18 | CASSPDRPPYNEQFF | TGTGCCAGCTCACCCGACAGACCCCCCTACAATGAGCAGTTCTTC
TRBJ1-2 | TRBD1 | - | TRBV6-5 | CASSYSTGGATYGYTF | TGTGCCAGCAGTTACTCGACAGGGGGTGCAACCTATGGCTACACCTTC
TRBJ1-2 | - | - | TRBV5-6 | CASSSRQAHYGYTF | TGTGCCAGCAGTTCAAGACAGGCCCACTATGGCTACACCTTC
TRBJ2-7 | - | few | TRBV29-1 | CSVGRGYEQYF | TGCAGCGTTGGTCGGGGCTACGAGCAGTACTTC
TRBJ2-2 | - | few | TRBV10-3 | CAISESTRKNTGELFF | TGTGCCATCAGTGAGTCAACGAGAAAGAACACCGGGGAGCTGTTTTTT
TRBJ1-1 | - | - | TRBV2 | CASSASDTEAFF | TGTGCCAGCAGTGCCTCCGACACTGAAGCTTTCTTT
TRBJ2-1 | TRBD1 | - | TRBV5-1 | CASSLGTGAYNEQFF | TGCGCCAGCAGCCTTGGGACAGGGGCTTACAATGAGCAGTTCTTC
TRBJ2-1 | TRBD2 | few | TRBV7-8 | CASSPLGGGSYNEQFF | TGTGCCAGCAGCCCTCTAGGCGGGGGCTCCTACAATGAGCAGTTCTTC
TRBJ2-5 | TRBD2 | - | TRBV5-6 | CASSRGLAGEETQYF | TGTGCCAGCAGCCGGGGACTAGCGGGAGAAGAGACCCAGTACTTC
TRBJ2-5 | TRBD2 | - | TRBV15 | CATSRGLAGGETQYF | TGTGCCACCAGCAGAGGACTAGCGGGCGGAGAGACCCAGTACTTC
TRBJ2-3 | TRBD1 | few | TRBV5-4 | CASSPGQGITDTQYF | TGTGCCAGCAGCCCCGGACAGGGGATCACAGATACGCAGTATTTT
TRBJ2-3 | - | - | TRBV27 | CASSFTGLTDTQYF | TGTGCCAGCAGTTTTACAGGGTTGACAGATACGCAGTATTTT
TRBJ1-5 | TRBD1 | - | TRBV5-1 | CASSLGQGDQPQHF | TGCGCCAGCAGCCTGGGACAGGGAGATCAGCCCCAGCATTTT
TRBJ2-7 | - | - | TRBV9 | CASSPRTAYEQYF | TGTGCCAGCAGCCCCCGGACAGCTTACGAGCAGTACTTC
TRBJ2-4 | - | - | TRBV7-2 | CASSLVRGTKNIQYF | TGTGCCAGCAGCTTAGTACGCGGGACCAAAAACATTCAGTACTTC